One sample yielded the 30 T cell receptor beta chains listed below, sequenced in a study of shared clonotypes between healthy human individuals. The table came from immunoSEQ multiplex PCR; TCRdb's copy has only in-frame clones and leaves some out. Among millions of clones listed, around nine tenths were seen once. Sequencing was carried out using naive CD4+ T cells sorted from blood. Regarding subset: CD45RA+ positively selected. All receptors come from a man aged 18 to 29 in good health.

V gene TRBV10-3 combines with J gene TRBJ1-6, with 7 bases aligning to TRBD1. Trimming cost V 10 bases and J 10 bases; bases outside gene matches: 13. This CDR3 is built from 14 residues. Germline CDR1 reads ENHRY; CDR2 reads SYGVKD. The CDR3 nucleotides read TGTGCCACCGATTCGGGGACAGTCTTCTCACCCCTCCACTTT. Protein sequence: CATDSGTVFSPLHF.

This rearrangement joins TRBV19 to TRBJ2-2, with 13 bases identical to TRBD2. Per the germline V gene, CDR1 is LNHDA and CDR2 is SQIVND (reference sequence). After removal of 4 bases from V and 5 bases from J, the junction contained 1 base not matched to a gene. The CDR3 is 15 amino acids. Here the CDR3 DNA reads TGTGCCAGTAGTACGACTAGCGGGGGGACCGGGGAGCTGTTTTTT. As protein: CASSTTSGGTGELFF.

As DNA, the CDR3 is TGCACCAGCAGCCAAGAAGGGGGAGGCTCCTATGGCTACACCTTC. It encodes CTSSQEGGGSYGYTF. The V and J genes are TRBV1 and TRBJ1-2. TRBV1 is labeled a pseudogene. The CDR3 spans 15 residues.

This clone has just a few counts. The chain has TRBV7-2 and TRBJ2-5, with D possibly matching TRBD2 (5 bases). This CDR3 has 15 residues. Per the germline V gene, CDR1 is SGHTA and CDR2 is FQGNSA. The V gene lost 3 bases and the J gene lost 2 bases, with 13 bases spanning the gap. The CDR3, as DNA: TGTGCCAGCAGCTTTATGGCTAGCCCACAAGAGACCCAGTACTTC. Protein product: CASSFMASPQETQYF.

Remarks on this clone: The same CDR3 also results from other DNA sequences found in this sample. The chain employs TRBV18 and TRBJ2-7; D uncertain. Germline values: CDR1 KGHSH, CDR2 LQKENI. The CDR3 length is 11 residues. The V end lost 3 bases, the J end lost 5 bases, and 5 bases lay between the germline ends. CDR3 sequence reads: CASSPQHEQYF. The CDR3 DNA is TGTGCCAGCTCACCTCAACACGAGCAGTACTTC.

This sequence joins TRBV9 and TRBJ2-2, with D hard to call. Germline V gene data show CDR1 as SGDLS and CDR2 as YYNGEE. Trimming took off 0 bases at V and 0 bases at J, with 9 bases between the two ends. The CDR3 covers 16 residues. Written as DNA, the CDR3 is TGTGCCAGCAGCGTAGATCCAAATACGAACACCGGGGAGCTGTTTTTT. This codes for CASSVDPNTNTGELFF.

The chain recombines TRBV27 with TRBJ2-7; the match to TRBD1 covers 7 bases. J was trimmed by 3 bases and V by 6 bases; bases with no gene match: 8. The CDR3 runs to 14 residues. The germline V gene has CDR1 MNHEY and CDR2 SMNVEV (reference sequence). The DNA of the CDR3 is TGTGCCAGCAGAAGACAGGGTGTGGGCTACGAGCAGTACTTC. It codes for CASRRQGVGYEQYF.

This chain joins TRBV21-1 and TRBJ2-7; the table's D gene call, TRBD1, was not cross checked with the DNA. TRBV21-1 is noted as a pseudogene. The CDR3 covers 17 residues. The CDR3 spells CASSKDRTAKNPYEQYF. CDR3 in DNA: TGTGCCAGCAGCAAAGATCGGACAGCGAAAAATCCCTACGAGCAGTACTTC.

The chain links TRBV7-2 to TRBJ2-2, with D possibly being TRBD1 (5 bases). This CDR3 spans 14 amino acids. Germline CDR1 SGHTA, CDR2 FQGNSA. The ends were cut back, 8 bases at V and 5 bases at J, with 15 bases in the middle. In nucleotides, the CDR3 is TGTGCCAGCCTTGTAGGGGTGGGGACCGGGGAGCTGTTTTTT. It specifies CASLVGVGTGELFF.

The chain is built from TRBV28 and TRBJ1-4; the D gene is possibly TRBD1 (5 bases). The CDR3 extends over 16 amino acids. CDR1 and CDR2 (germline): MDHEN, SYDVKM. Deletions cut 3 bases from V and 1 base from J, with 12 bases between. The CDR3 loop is CASSFEGLGTNEKLFF. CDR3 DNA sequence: TGTGCCAGCAGTTTTGAGGGGCTGGGAACTAATGAAAAACTGTTTTTT.

CDR3 in amino acids: CASASGGARETQYF. The CDR3 region has the DNA TGCGCCAGTGCAAGCGGGGGGGCGCGGGAGACCCAGTACTTC. The chain is built from TRBV5-1 and TRBJ2-5, with 10 bases identical to TRBD2. The germline CDR1 and CDR2 sequences are SGHRS and YFSETQ. This CDR3 contains 14 residues. J was trimmed by 5 bases and V by 8 bases; bases with no gene match: 9.

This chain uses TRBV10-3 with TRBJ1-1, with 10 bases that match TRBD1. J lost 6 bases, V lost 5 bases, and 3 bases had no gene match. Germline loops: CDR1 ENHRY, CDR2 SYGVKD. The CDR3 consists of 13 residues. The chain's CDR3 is CAISSGTGAEAFF. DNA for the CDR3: TGTGCCATCAGTTCAGGGACAGGGGCTGAAGCTTTCTTT.

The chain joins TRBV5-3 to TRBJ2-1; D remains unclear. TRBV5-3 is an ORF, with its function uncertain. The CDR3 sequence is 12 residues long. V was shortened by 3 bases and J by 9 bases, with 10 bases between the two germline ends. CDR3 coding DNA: TGTGCCAGAAGCTATGATAAGAGTGAGCAGTTCTTC. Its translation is CARSYDKSEQFF.

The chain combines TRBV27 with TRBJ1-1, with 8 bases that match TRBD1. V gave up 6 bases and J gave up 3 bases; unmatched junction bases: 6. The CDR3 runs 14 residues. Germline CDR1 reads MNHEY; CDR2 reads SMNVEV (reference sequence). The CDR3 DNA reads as TGTGCCAGCAGGACCCGGACAGGGTACACTGAAGCTTTCTTT. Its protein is CASRTRTGYTEAFF.

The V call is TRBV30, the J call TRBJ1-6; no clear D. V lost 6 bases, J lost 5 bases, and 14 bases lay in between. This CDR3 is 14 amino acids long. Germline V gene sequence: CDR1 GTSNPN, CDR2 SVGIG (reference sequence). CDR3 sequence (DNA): TGTGCCTGCGGTCAGGATAACAATAATTCACCCCTCCACTTT. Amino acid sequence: CACGQDNNNSPLHF.

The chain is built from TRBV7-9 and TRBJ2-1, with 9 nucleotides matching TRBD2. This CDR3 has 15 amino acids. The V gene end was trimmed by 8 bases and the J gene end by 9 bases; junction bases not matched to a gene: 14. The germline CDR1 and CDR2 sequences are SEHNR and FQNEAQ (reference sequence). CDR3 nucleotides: TGTGCCAGCCCCATAATGGCGGGAGGGCATGGTGAGCAGTTCTTC. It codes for CASPIMAGGHGEQFF. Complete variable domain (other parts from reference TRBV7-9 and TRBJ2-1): DTGVSQNPRHKITKRGQNVTFRCDPISEHNRLYWYRQTLGQGPEFLTYFQNEAQLEKSRLLSDRFSAERPKGSFSTLEIQRTEQGDSAMYLCASPIMAGGHGEQFFGPGTRLTVL.

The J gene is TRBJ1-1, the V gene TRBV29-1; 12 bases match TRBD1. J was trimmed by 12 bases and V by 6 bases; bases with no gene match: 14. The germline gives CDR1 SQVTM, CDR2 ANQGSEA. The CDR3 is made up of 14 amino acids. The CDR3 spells CSVVTPGQGAKSFF. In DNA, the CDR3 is TGCAGCGTGGTAACCCCGGGACAGGGGGCGAAATCTTTCTTT.

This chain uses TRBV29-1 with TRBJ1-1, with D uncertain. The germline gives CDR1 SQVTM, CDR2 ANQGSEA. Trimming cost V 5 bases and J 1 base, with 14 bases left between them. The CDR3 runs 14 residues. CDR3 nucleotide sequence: TGCAGCGTTAGTGTGCGGCTGGGGAACACTGAAGCTTTCTTT. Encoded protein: CSVSVRLGNTEAFF.

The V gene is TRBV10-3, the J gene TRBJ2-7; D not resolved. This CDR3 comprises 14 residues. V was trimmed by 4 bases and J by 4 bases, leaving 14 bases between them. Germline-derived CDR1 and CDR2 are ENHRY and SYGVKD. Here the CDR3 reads CAISAGLPEYEQYF. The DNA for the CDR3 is TGTGCCATCAGTGCCGGGCTCCCGGAGTACGAGCAGTACTTC.

The CDR3: CASRKVDEKLFF. CDR3 sequence (DNA): TGTGCCAGCCGAAAGGTGGATGAAAAACTGTTTTTT. The V and J genes are TRBV5-4 and TRBJ1-4; D is unclear. Germline CDR1 is SGHNT and CDR2 is YYREEE (reference sequence). The CDR3 totals 12 residues. Trimming stripped 7 bases from V and 6 bases from J, with 10 bases between. Filled out from reference TRBV5-4 and TRBJ1-4, the complete variable domain reads ETGVTQSPTHLIKTRGQQVTLRCSSQSGHNTVSWYQQALGQGPQFIFQYYREEENGRGNFPPRFSGLQFPNYSSELNVNALELDDSALYLCASRKVDEKLFFGSGTQLSVL.

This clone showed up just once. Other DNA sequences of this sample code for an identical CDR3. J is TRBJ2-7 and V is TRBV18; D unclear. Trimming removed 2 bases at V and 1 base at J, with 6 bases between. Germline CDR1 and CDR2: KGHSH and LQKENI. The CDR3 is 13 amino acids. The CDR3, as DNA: TGTGCCAGCTCACCAGGGCGATCCTACGAGCAGTACTTC. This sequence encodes CASSPGRSYEQYF. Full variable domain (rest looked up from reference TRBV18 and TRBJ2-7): NAGVMQNPRHLVRRRGQEARLRCSPMKGHSHVYWYRQLPEEGLKFMVYLQKENIIDESGMPKERFSAEFPKEGPSILRIQQVVRGDSAAYFCASSPGRSYEQYFGPGTRLTVT.

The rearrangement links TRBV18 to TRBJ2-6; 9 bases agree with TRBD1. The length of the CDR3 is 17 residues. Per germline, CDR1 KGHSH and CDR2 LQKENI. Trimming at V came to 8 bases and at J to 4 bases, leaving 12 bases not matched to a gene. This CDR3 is CASRRGQGSAGANVLTF. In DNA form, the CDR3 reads TGTGCCAGCAGGCGGGGACAGGGTTCCGCCGGGGCCAACGTCCTGACTTTC.

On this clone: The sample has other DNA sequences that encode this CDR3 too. The CDR3 bases are TGTGCTAGTGGTTTGGTACTGGGGGAGCAGTACTTC. Translating gives CASGLVLGEQYF. V usage is TRBV12-5 and J usage is TRBJ2-7, with unresolved D. V lost 0 bases to trimming and J lost 7 bases, with 7 bases between them. Germline loops: CDR1 LGHNT, CDR2 FRNRAP. The length of the CDR3 is 12 residues.

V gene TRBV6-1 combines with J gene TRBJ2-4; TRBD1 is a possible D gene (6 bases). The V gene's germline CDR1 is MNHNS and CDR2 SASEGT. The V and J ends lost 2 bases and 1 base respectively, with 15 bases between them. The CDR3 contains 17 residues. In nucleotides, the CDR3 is TGTGCCAGCAGTGAATGGATGGGGGCTTTTGCCAAAAACATTCAGTACTTC. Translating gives CASSEWMGAFAKNIQYF.

The CDR3 loop reads CASSFGNRDRALNGYTF. For the CDR3, the DNA is TGCGCCAGCAGCTTCGGGAACCGGGACAGGGCGTTGAATGGCTACACCTTC. The chain combines TRBV5-1 with TRBJ1-2; TRBD1 aligns across 9 bases. CDR1 SGHRS and CDR2 YFSETQ come from the germline V gene. The CDR3 loop spans 17 amino acids. J gave up 6 bases and V 2 bases, and 14 bases lay outside the gene matches.

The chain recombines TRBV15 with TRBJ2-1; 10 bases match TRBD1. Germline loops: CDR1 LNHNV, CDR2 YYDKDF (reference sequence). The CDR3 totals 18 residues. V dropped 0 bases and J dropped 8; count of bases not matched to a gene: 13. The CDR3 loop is CATSRDLGQGFLLDEQFF. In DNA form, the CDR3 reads TGTGCCACCAGCAGAGACCTGGGACAGGGGTTTCTTCTCGATGAGCAGTTCTTC.

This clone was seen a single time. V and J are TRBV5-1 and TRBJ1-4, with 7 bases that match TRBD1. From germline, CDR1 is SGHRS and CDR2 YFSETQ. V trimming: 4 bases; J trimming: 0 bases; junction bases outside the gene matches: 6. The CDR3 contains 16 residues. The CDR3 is CASSEGDRSTNEKLFF. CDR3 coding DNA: TGCGCCAGCAGCGAGGGGGACAGATCAACTAATGAAAAACTGTTTTTT.

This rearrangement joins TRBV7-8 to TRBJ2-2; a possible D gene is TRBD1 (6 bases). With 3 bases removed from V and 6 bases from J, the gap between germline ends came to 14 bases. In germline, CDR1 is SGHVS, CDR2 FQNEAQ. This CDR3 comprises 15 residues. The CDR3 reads CASSFRDTISGELFF. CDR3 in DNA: TGTGCCAGCAGCTTTCGGGACACAATTTCCGGGGAGCTGTTTTTT.

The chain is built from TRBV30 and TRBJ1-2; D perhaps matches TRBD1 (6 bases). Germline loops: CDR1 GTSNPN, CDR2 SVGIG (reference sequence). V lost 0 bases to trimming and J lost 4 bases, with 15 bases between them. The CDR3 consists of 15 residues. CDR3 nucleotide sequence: TGTGCCTGGAGTGTATCACGACAGGCGCTCTATGGCTACACCTTC. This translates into CAWSVSRQALYGYTF. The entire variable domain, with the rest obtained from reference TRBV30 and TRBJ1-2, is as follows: SQTIHQWPATLVQPVGSPLSLECTVEGTSNPNLYWYRQAAGRGLQLLFYSVGIGQISSEVPQNLSASRPQDRQFILSSKKLLLSDSGFYLCAWSVSRQALYGYTFGSGTRLTVV.

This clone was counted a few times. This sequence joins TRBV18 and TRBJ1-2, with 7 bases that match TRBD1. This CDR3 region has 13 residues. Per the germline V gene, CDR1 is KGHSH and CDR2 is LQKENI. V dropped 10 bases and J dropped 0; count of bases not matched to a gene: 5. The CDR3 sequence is CATKGQSNYGYTF. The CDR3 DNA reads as TGTGCCACCAAGGGACAGTCTAACTATGGCTACACCTTC.